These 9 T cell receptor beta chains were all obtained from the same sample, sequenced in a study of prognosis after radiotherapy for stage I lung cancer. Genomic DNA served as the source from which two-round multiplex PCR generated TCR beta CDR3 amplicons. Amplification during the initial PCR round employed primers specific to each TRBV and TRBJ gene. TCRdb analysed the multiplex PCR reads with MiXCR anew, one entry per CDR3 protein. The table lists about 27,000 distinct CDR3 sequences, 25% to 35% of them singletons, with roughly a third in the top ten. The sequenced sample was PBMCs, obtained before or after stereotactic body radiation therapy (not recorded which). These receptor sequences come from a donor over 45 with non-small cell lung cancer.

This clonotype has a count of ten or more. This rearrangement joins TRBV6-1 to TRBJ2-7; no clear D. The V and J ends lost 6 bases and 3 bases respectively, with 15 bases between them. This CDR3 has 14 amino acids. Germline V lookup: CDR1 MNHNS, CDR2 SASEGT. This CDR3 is CASRWAGLHYEQYF. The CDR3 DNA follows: TGTGCCAGCAGGTGGGCCGGGCTCCACTACGAGCAGTACTTC.

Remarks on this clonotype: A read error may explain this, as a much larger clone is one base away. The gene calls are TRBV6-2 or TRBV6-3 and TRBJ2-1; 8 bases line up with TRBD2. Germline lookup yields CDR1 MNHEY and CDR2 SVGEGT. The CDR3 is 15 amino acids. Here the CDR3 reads CASIYGGGSYNEQFF. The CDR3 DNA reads TGTGCCAGCATTTACGGCGGGGGGTCCTACAATGAGCAGTTCTTC.

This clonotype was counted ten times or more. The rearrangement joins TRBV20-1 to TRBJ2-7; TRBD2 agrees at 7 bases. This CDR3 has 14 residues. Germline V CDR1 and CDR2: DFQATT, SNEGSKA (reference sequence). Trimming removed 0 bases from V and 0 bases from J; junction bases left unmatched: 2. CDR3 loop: CSARDLAVSYEQYF. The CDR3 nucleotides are TGCAGTGCTAGAGATCTAGCGGTCTCCTACGAGCAGTACTTC.

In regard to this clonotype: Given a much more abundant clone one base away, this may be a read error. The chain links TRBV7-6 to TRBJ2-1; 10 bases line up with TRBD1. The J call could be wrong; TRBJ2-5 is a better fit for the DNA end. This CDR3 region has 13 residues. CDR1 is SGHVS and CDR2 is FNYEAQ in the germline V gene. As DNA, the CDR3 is TGTGCCAGCAGCCCCTGGACAGGGGGTGACCAGTACTTC. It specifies CASSPWTGGDQYF.

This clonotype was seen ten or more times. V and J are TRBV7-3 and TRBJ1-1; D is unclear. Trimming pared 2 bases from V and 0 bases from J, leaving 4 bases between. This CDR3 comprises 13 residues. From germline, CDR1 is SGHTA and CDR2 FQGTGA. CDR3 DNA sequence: TGTGCCAGCAGCTTAGGAATGAACACTGAAGCTTTCTTT. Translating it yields CASSLGMNTEAFF.

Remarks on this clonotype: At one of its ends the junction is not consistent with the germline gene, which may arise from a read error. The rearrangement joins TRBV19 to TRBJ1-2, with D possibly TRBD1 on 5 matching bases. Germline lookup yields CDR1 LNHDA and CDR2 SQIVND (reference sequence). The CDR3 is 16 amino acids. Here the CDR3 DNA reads TGTTCCAGTATCTCTTCTTCGTACGTGACAGCCTATGGCTACACCTTC. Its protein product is CSSISSSYVTAYGYTF. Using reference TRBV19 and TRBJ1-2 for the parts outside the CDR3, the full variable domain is DGGITQSPKYLFRKEGQNVTLSCEQNLNHDAMYWYRQDPGQGLRLIYYSQIVNDFQKGDIAEGYSVSREKKESFPLTVTSAQKNPTAFYLCSSISSSYVTAYGYTFGSGTRLTVV.

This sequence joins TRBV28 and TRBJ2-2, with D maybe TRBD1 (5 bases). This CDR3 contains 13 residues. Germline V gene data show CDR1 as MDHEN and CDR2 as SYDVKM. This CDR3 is CANSKRGGGELFF. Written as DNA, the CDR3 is TGTGCAAACAGTAAAAGGGGTGGCGGGGAGCTGTTTTTT.

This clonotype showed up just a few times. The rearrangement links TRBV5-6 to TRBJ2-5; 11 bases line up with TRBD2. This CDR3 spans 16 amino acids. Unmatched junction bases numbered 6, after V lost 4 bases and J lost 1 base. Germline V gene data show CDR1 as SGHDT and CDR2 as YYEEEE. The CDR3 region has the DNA TGTGCCAGCAGCCCTGAACTAGCGGGGGTCCAAGAGACCCAGTACTTC. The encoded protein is CASSPELAGVQETQYF.

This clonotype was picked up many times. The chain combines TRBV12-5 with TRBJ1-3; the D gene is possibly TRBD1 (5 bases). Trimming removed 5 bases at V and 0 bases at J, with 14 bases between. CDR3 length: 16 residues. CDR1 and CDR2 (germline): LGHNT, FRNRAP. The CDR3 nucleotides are TGTGCTAGTGGTCCGCCGGACACAGTCTCTGGAAACACCATATATTTT. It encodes CASGPPDTVSGNTIYF.